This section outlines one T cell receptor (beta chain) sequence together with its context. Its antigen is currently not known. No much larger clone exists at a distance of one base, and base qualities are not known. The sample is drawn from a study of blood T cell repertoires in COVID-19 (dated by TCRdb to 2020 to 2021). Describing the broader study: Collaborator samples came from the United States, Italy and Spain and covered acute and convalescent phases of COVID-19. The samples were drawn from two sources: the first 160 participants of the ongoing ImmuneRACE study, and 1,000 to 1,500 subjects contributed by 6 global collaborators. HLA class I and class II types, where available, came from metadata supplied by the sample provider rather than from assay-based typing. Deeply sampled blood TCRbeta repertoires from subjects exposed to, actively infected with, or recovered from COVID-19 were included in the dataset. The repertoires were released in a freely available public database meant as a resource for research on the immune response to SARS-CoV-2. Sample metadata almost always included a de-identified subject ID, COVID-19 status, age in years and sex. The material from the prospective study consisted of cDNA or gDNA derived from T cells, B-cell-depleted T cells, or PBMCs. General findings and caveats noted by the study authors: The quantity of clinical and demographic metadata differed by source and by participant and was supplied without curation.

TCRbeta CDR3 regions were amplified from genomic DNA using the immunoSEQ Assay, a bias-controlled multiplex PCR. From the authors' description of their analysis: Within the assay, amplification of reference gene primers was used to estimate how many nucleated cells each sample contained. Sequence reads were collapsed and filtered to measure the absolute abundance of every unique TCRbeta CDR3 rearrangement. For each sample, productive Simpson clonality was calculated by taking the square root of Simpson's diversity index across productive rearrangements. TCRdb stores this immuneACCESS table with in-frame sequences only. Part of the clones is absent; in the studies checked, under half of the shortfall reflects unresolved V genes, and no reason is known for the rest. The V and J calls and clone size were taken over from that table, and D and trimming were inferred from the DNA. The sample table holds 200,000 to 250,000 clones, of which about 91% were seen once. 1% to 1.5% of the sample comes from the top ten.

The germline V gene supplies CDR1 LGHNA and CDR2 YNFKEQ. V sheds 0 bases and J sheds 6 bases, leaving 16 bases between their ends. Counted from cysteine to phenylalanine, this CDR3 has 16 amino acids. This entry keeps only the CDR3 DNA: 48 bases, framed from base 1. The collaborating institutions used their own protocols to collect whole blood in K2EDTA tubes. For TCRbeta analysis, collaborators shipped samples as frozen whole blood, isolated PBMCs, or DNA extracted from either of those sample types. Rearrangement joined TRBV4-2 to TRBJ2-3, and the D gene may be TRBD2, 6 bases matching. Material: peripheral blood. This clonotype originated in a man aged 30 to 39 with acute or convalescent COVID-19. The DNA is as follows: TGTGCCAGCAGCCAAGATTTCGGGACTCCTTGGGATACGCAGTATTTT. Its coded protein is CASSQDFGTPWDTQYF.